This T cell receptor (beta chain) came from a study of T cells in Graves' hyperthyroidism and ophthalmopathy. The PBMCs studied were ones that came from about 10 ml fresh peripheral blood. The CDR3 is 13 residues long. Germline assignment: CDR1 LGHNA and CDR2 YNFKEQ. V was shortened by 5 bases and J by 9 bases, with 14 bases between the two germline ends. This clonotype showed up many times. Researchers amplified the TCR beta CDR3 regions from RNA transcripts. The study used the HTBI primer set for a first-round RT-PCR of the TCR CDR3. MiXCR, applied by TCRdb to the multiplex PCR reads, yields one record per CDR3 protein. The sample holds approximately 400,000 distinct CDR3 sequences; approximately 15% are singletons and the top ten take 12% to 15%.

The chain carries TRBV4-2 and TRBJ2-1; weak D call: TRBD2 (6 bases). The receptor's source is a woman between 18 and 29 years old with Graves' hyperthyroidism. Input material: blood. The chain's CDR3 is CASSGGVVGEQFF. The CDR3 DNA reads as TGTGCCAGCAGCGGAGGGGTGGTCGGTGAGCAGTTCTTC.